This TCR beta chain was captured by sequencing in a study of glioma-infiltrating T cells. Amplification of TCR alpha and beta CDR3 regions from RNA used iRepertoire nested multiplex PCR. MiXCR, run by TCRdb on the multiplex PCR reads, gives a single entry per CDR3 protein. The table has roughly 120,000 distinct CDR3 sequences, less than 30% seen once; the top ten hold around 15%. This clonotype has at least ten counts. V lost 10 bases, J lost 0 bases, and 18 bases lay in between. Germline V gives CDR1 MNHNS, CDR2 SASEGT. The CDR3 totals 15 residues. This chain uses TRBV6-1 with TRBJ1-1; TRBD1 is a possible D gene (6 bases). The source material was glioma tissue, nonneoplastic brain tissue, or PBMCs (not recorded which). This TCR was sampled from a human donor with low-grade glioma or glioblastoma, undergoing nonglioma brain surgery, or in good health (not recorded which). The CDR3 loop reads CATLPGGGMNTEAFF. The CDR3 DNA reads as TGTGCCACCCTCCCTGGGGGCGGGATGAACACTGAAGCTTTCTTT.